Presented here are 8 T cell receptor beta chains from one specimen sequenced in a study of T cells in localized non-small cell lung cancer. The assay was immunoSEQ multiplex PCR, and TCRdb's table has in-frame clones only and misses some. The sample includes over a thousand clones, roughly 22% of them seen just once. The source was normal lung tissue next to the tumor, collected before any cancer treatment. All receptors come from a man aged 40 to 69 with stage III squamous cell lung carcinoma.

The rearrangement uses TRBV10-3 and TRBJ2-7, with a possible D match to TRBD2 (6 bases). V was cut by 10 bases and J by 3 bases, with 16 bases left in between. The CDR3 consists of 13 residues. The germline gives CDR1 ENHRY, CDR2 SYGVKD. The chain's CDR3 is CATSWVADYEQYV. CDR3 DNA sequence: TGTGCCACCTCTTGGGTAGCGGACTACGAGCAGTACGTC.

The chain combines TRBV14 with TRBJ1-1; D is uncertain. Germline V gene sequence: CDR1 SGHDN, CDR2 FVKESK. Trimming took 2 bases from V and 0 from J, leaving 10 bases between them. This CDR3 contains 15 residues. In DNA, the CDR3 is TGTGCCAGCAGCCAATCGGTTAGCTTGAACACTGAAGCTTTCTTT. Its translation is CASSQSVSLNTEAFF.

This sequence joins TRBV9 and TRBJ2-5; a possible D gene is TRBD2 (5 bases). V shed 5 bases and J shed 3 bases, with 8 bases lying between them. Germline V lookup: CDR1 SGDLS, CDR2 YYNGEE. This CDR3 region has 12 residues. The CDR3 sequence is CASRKLEETQYF. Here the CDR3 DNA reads TGTGCCAGCAGAAAACTAGAAGAGACCCAGTACTTC.

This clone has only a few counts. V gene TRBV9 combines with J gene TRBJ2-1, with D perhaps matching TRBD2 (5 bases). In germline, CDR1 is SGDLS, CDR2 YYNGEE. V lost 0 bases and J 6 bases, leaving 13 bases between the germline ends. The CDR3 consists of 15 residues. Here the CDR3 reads CASSVATRGINEQFF. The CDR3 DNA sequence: TGTGCCAGCAGCGTAGCTACGCGAGGGATCAATGAGCAGTTCTTC.

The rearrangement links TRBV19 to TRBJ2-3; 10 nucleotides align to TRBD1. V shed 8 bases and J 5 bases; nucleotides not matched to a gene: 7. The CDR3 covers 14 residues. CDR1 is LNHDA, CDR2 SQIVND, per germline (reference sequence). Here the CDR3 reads CASSDRGLVDTQYF. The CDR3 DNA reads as TGTGCCAGTTCTGACAGGGGGCTTGTAGATACGCAGTATTTT.

The CDR3 sequence is CASQFRDSFYEQYV. Written as DNA, the CDR3 is TGTGCCAGCCAGTTTAGGGACAGCTTCTACGAGCAGTACGTC. The chain uses TRBV6-8 and TRBJ2-7; 7 nucleotides line up with TRBD1. The CDR3 consists of 14 residues. From germline, CDR1 is MNHGY and CDR2 SAAAGT. V was pared by 8 bases and J by 3 bases, with 10 bases of the junction left unmatched.

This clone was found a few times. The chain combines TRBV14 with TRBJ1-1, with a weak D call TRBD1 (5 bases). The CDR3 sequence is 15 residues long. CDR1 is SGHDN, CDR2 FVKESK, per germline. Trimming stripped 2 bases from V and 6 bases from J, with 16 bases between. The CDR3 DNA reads TGTGCCAGCAGCCAAAGGGGCACGGGGTCGGCTGAAGCTTTCTTT. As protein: CASSQRGTGSAEAFF.

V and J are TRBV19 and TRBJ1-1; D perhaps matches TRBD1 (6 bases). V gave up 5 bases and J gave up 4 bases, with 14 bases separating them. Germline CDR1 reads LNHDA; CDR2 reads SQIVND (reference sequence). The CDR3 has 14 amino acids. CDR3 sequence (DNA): TGTGCCAGTAGTTTCCAGGGGAGGGGCACTGAAGCTTTCTTT. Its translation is CASSFQGRGTEAFF.